Each of the 20 T cell receptor beta chains below was sequenced from the same sample in a study of cytomegalovirus exposure and HLA in healthy donors (dated by TCRdb to 2016 to 2017). Libraries were built with the immunoSEQ multiplex PCR assay. A mixture of 60 forward primers for TCR Vbeta segments and 13 reverse primers for TCR Jbeta segments was used in the multiplex PCR. The source is immuneACCESS, and TCRdb retained only in-frame sequences with V and J called. Part of the clones is not carried over; for the studies checked, unresolved V genes explain less than half of this, and the remainder is unexplained. The sample table records some 200,000 clones; approximately 88% of these occur just once. The ten largest clones capture roughly 2.6% of the sample. The sample taken for sequencing was PBMCs. Source of these receptors: a woman in her 50s in good health and CMV-seropositive.

A single count supports this clone. The chain recombines TRBV6-6 with TRBJ1-2; possibly TRBD1 for D (5 bases). V was pared by 7 bases and J by 7 bases, with 16 bases between. The CDR3 extends over 13 amino acids. Per germline, CDR1 MNHNY and CDR2 SVGAGI (reference sequence). CDR3 region: CASNHKGAPGYTF. The CDR3 DNA reads TGTGCCAGCAACCACAAAGGGGCGCCTGGCTACACCTTC.

This sequence joins TRBV7-2 and TRBJ1-5; tentatively, D is TRBD1 (6 bases). Trimming pared 5 bases from V and 5 bases from J, leaving 16 bases between. The CDR3 length is 15 residues. Germline V lookup: CDR1 SGHTA, CDR2 FQGNSA. The DNA of the CDR3 is TGTGCCAGCAGCCCCAGCCGGGACAACTATCAGCCCCAGCATTTT. This encodes CASSPSRDNYQPQHF. Combining the CDR3 with reference TRBV7-2 and TRBJ1-5 gives the whole variable domain GAGVSQSPSNKVTEKGKDVELRCDPISGHTALYWYRQSLGQGLEFLIYFQGNSAPDKSGLPSDRFSAERTGGSVSTLTIQRTQQEDSAVYLCASSPSRDNYQPQHFGDGTRLSIL.

V is TRBV6-6 and J is TRBJ1-3; weak D call: TRBD1 (6 bases). The CDR3 sequence is 15 residues long. Germline CDR1 MNHNY, CDR2 SVGAGI (reference sequence). V lost 6 bases and J 0 bases, leaving 12 bases between the germline ends. CDR3 nucleotide sequence: TGTGCCAGCAGCATAGGGGGTATCTCTGGAAACACCATATATTTT. It is translated as CASSIGGISGNTIYF.

The gene calls are TRBV28 and TRBJ1-1; D gene uncertain. The V gene's germline CDR1 is MDHEN and CDR2 SYDVKM. This CDR3 has 16 residues. V was clipped by 8 bases and J by 3 bases, with 22 bases between them. This chain's CDR3 is CASPPLLGGPYTEAFF. CDR3 bases: TGTGCCAGCCCTCCCCTACTAGGAGGCCCTTACACTGAAGCTTTCTTT.

This sequence joins TRBV14 and TRBJ1-6; tentative D call: TRBD1 (5 bases). Germline values: CDR1 SGHDN, CDR2 FVKESK. The CDR3 is 14 amino acids. Deletions cut 8 bases from V and 6 bases from J, with 14 bases between. CDR3: CASQDSLPNSPLHF. CDR3 nucleotide sequence: TGTGCCAGCCAAGACAGCCTTCCTAATTCACCCCTCCACTTT.

The table lists this clone with a count of one. The chain links TRBV10-3 to TRBJ2-7; 7 bases agree with TRBD1. The trim removed 3 bases at V and 3 bases at J, leaving 5 bases unmatched. From germline, CDR1 is ENHRY and CDR2 SYGVKD. The CDR3 covers 14 residues. The DNA for the CDR3 is TGTGCCATCAGTGAAGGGGGCGCGTACTACGAGCAGTACTTC. It is translated as CAISEGGAYYEQYF.

The chain is built from TRBV4-1 and TRBJ2-7, with 10 bases that match TRBD1. In germline, CDR1 is MGHRA, CDR2 YSYEKL. The V gene end was trimmed by 8 bases and the J gene end by 2 bases; junction bases not matched to a gene: 6. This CDR3 has 14 residues. This CDR3 reads CASGLTGGPYEQYF. The CDR3 DNA follows: TGCGCCAGCGGACTGACAGGGGGCCCCTACGAGCAGTACTTC.

V is TRBV6-1 and J is TRBJ2-7, with 7 bases matching TRBD1. This CDR3 has 15 amino acids. The germline CDR1 and CDR2 sequences are MNHNS and SASEGT. V lost 5 bases and J lost 0; bases outside the gene matches: 7. The CDR3 DNA follows: TGTGCCAGCAGTCCCTCAGGGACAGCCTCCTACGAGCAGTACTTC. Translating gives CASSPSGTASYEQYF.

This clone has just a few counts. The rearrangement links TRBV5-5 to TRBJ1-4; 7 bases agree with TRBD1. The V gene's germline CDR1 is SGHKS and CDR2 YYEKEE (reference sequence). There are 14 residues in the CDR3. The J segment lost 6 bases and the V segment lost 5 bases, leaving 7 bases of the junction unmatched. This CDR3 reads CASSRDSQDEKLFF. In DNA form, the CDR3 reads TGTGCCAGCAGTAGGGACAGCCAGGATGAAAAACTGTTTTTT.

Concerning this clone itself: The sample holds other DNA sequences that translate to the same CDR3. The chain has TRBV4-1 and TRBJ1-4, with D possibly matching TRBD1 (5 bases). The CDR3 sequence is 15 residues long. The germline V gene encodes CDR1 MGHRA and CDR2 YSYEKL. Trimming stripped 1 base from V and 8 bases from J, with 14 bases between. CDR3 loop: CASSQGGGAQEKLFF. DNA for the CDR3: TGCGCCAGCAGCCAAGGGGGAGGGGCGCAAGAAAAACTGTTTTTT.

J is TRBJ1-4 and V is TRBV2, with D possibly being TRBD1 (5 bases). The CDR3 loop spans 14 amino acids. From germline, CDR1 is SNHLY and CDR2 FYNNEI. The germline V and J ends were trimmed by 6 bases and 4 bases, with 12 bases remaining between them. This CDR3 reads CASSQTAVNEKLFF. The DNA of the CDR3 is TGTGCCAGCAGCCAGACAGCAGTTAATGAAAAACTGTTTTTT.

This chain uses TRBV7-6 with TRBJ2-5, with 12 bases aligning to TRBD2. Per germline, CDR1 SGHVS and CDR2 FNYEAQ. V was clipped by 6 bases and J by 2 bases; unmatched bases: 7. This CDR3 region has 16 residues. As DNA, the CDR3 is TGTGCCAGCAGTTCCGGACTAGCGGGATATCAAGAGACCCAGTACTTC. Protein sequence: CASSSGLAGYQETQYF.

The chain combines TRBV28 with TRBJ1-2; no reliable D call. The CDR3 runs 13 residues. The V end was cut by 5 bases, the J end by 4 bases, with 11 bases between. Looked up from germline, CDR1 is MDHEN and CDR2 is SYDVKM. This CDR3 reads CASSPTASYGYTF. The CDR3 coding sequence is TGTGCCAGCAGTCCTACAGCCTCCTATGGCTACACCTTC.

The chain has TRBV5-8 and TRBJ2-3, with D possibly TRBD1 on 5 matching bases. This CDR3 contains 12 residues. Looked up from germline, CDR1 is SGHTS and CDR2 is YDEGEE. Between the trimmed V and J ends, which lost 5 bases and 4 bases, there was a span of 8 bases. CDR3 coding DNA: TGTGCCAGCAGAGGGGTGGCAGATACGCAGTATTTT. Translating it yields CASRGVADTQYF.

The V call is TRBV6-5, the J call TRBJ1-1, with a tentative D call TRBD1 (5 bases). There are 15 residues in the CDR3. Between the trimmed V and J ends, which lost 6 bases and 3 bases, there was a span of 17 bases. Looked up from germline, CDR1 is MNHEY and CDR2 is SVGAGI. The CDR3 nucleotides read TGTGCCAGCAGCCTAAATCAGGGTTATGACACTGAAGCTTTCTTT. It encodes CASSLNQGYDTEAFF.

The V gene is TRBV5-5, the J gene TRBJ1-5; perhaps TRBD1 as D (5 bases). The V and J ends lost 3 bases and 0 bases respectively, with 10 bases between them. The germline V gene encodes CDR1 SGHKS and CDR2 YYEKEE (reference sequence). The CDR3 runs to 15 residues. CDR3 region: CASSSDTHSNQPQHF. The DNA for the CDR3 is TGTGCCAGCAGCTCGGACACTCATAGCAATCAGCCCCAGCATTTT.

The chain links TRBV11-3 to TRBJ2-1; D is possibly TRBD2 (5 bases). This CDR3 is built from 14 residues. V lost 4 bases and J lost 2, with 9 bases in between. The germline gives CDR1 SGHNT, CDR2 YENEEA. CDR3 region: CASSSPGTYNEQFF. Written as DNA, the CDR3 is TGTGCCAGCAGCTCCCCGGGGACCTACAATGAGCAGTTCTTC.

This clone turned up a few times. V and J are TRBV4-1 and TRBJ1-1; D call uncertain. The CDR3 length is 15 residues. Germline CDR1 MGHRA, CDR2 YSYEKL. Trimming took off 0 bases at V and 0 bases at J, with 8 bases between the two ends. CDR3 DNA sequence: TGCGCCAGCAGCCAAGAACCCACTATGAACACTGAAGCTTTCTTT. It translates to CASSQEPTMNTEAFF.

The chain joins TRBV7-3 to TRBJ1-2; 10 nucleotides match TRBD1. Germline assignment: CDR1 SGHTA and CDR2 FQGTGA. V shed 4 bases, J shed 7 bases, and the junction held 3 bases outside the gene matches. There are 13 residues in the CDR3. CDR3 amino acids: CASSSGTGVGYTF. In DNA, the CDR3 is TGTGCCAGCAGCTCCGGGACAGGGGTTGGCTACACCTTC. Full variable domain (missing parts from reference TRBV7-3 and TRBJ1-2): GAGVSQTPSNKVTEKGKYVELRCDPISGHTALYWYRQSLGQGPEFLIYFQGTGAADDSGLPNDRFFAVRPEGSVSTLKIQRTERGDSAVYLCASSSGTGVGYTFGSGTRLTVV.

The rearrangement links TRBV5-4 to TRBJ1-1, with TRBD1 as a possible D gene (5 bases). The CDR3 covers 15 residues. Germline-derived CDR1 and CDR2 are SGHNT and YYREEE (reference sequence). The ends were cut back, 4 bases at V and 0 bases at J, with 13 bases in the middle. Written as DNA, the CDR3 is TGTGCCAGCAGCCTTGGGGCCGTTATGAACACTGAAGCTTTCTTT. Its translation: CASSLGAVMNTEAFF.